This TCR beta chain was sequenced for a study of blood T cell repertoires in COVID-19. The protocol was immunoSEQ multiplex PCR, while the TCRdb copy is restricted to in-frame clones and leaves out a portion. The sample yields roughly 290,000 clones, around 88% seen once. The germline V gene has CDR1 LGHDT and CDR2 YNNKEL (reference sequence). With 3 bases removed from V and 5 bases from J, the gap between germline ends came to 7 bases. This CDR3 spans 13 amino acids. Across 20 to 25 US areas, participants ranged in age from about 18 to 100 years. Sequenced sample: PBMCs or T cells enriched from blood (not recorded which). This TCR was sampled from a woman aged 40 to 55 who had recovered from COVID-19. The genes are TRBV3-1 (or the pseudogene TRBV3-2) and TRBJ1-4; TRBD1 might be the D (6 bases). CDR3: CASSQGTNEKLFF. CDR3 DNA sequence: TGTGCCAGCAGCCAGGGGACAAATGAAAAACTGTTTTTT.